This T cell receptor beta chain was identified in a study of T cells in Graves' hyperthyroidism and ophthalmopathy. What was amplified from RNA transcripts were TCR beta CDR3 regions. RT-PCR in the first round (using the HTBI primer set) targeted the TCR CDR3. MiXCR, run by TCRdb on the multiplex PCR reads, gives a single entry per CDR3 protein. The data contain hundreds of thousands of distinct CDR3 sequences, around 39% of them seen just once; the ten biggest clones take up around 9.3%. Germline V gene lookup returns CDR1 SEHNR and CDR2 FQNEAQ (reference sequence). The CDR3 covers 15 residues. Trimming cost V 3 bases and J 2 bases; bases outside gene matches: 5.

Material: blood. This TCR came from a man aged 18 to 30 with Graves' hyperthyroidism. This chain connects TRBV7-9 to TRBJ2-7, with 9 bases lining up with TRBD2. In nucleotides, the CDR3 is TGTGCCAGCAGCTTGGTGGCTAGCGGGACCTACGAGCAGTACTTC. Translating gives CASSLVASGTYEQYF.